The 16 T cell receptor beta chains below were found in one sample sequenced in a study of T cell responses to AZD1222 COVID-19 vaccine. The table came from immunoSEQ multiplex PCR; TCRdb's copy has only in-frame clones and leaves some out. The data hold 110,000 or so clones, with roughly 86% observed a single time. This sample comprised peripheral blood, obtained 28 days after the second AZD1222 dose. Every receptor here comes from an adult who received the AZD1222 COVID-19 vaccine.

The chain is built from TRBV7-9 and TRBJ2-1; no definite D call. The V gene's germline CDR1 is SEHNR and CDR2 FQNEAQ (reference sequence). This CDR3 is built from 13 residues. V was clipped by 5 bases and J by 8 bases, with 13 bases between them. CDR3 loop: CASSESLQDEQFF. The CDR3 region has the DNA TGTGCCAGCAGCGAGTCCCTACAAGATGAGCAGTTCTTC.

The gene calls are TRBV5-6 and TRBJ1-2; D not resolved. V was pared by 1 base and J by 5 bases, with 15 bases between. The germline CDR1 and CDR2 sequences are SGHDT and YYEEEE. The CDR3 runs to 15 residues. CDR3 sequence reads: CASSLRQIRYYGYTF. The CDR3 DNA reads TGTGCCAGCAGCTTGCGGCAGATCCGTTATTATGGCTACACCTTC.

The V call is TRBV27, the J call TRBJ2-4; tentatively, D is TRBD1 (5 bases). The CDR3 runs 13 residues. The germline V and J ends were trimmed by 5 bases and 8 bases, with 13 bases remaining between them. The germline gives CDR1 MNHEY, CDR2 SMNVEV (reference sequence). In nucleotides, the CDR3 is TGTGCCAGCAGTCTGACAGTTCGGGACATTCAGTACTTC. It encodes CASSLTVRDIQYF.

The chain carries TRBV7-9 and TRBJ1-6; D is unclear. Between the trimmed V and J ends, which lost 0 bases and 7 bases, there was a span of 7 bases. Germline CDR1 is SEHNR and CDR2 is FQNEAQ (reference sequence). The CDR3 runs 14 residues. CDR3 sequence reads: CASSLAGPNSPLHF. The CDR3, as DNA: TGTGCCAGCAGCTTAGCTGGGCCAAATTCACCCCTCCACTTT.

The CDR3 region is CASSLSGDGYTF. CDR3 in DNA: TGTGCCAGCAGCTTGAGCGGGGATGGCTACACCTTC. The gene calls are TRBV5-4 and TRBJ1-2; D is undetermined. This CDR3 comprises 12 residues. Germline V gene data show CDR1 as SGHNT and CDR2 as YYREEE (reference sequence). The ends were cut back, 1 base at V and 6 bases at J, with 7 bases in the middle.

This chain joins TRBV5-1 and TRBJ1-4; 9 bases align to TRBD1. Trimming took 7 bases from V and 7 from J; bases not matched to a gene: 5. Germline V CDR1 and CDR2: SGHRS, YFSETQ. The CDR3 contains 13 residues. Here the CDR3 DNA reads TGCGCCAGCCAATCGGGACAGGGTGAAAAACTGTTTTTT. It specifies CASQSGQGEKLFF.

This clone has more than one count but fewer than ten. V and J are TRBV5-1 and TRBJ1-2, with a possible D match to TRBD1 (5 bases). The CDR3 sequence is 16 residues long. Per germline, CDR1 SGHRS and CDR2 YFSETQ. V lost 1 base, J lost 0 bases, and 13 bases lay in between. CDR3 sequence: CASSLSAGMSNYGYTF. DNA of the CDR3: TGCGCCAGCAGCTTGTCGGCAGGGATGTCTAACTATGGCTACACCTTC.

The chain recombines TRBV27 with TRBJ1-4; 11 bases are shared with TRBD1. The V segment lost 6 bases and the J segment 7 bases; nucleotides outside the gene matches: 7. CDR1 is MNHEY and CDR2 is SMNVEV in the germline V gene (reference sequence). There are 15 residues in the CDR3. Here the CDR3 reads CASSPQDRGLEKLFF. CDR3 coding DNA: TGTGCCAGCAGCCCCCAGGACAGGGGGCTTGAAAAACTGTTTTTT.

The rearrangement uses TRBV12-3 or TRBV12-4 and TRBJ1-2; no clear D. The CDR3 length is 12 residues. The V and J ends lost 5 bases and 7 bases respectively, with 11 bases between them. CDR3 protein: CASSVELTGYTF. DNA of the CDR3: TGTGCCAGCAGTGTGGAGTTAACTGGCTACACCTTC.

The rearrangement joins TRBV6-2 or TRBV6-3 to TRBJ1-3; no reliable D call. This CDR3 comprises 14 residues. Germline V gives CDR1 MNHEY, CDR2 SVGEGT. V was shortened by 6 bases and J by 0 bases, with 9 bases between the two germline ends. The CDR3 DNA follows: TGTGCCAGCAGCGTATTGTTCTCTGGAAACACCATATATTTT. Translated: CASSVLFSGNTIYF.

The CDR3 here is CASSLWGGAQHF. Written as DNA, the CDR3 is TGTGCCAGTAGTCTCTGGGGCGGTGCCCAGCATTTT. V gene TRBV19 combines with J gene TRBJ1-5; possibly TRBD1 for D (5 bases). CDR1 and CDR2 (germline): LNHDA, SQIVND (reference sequence). This CDR3 spans 12 amino acids. The ends were cut back, 5 bases at V and 11 bases at J, with 13 bases in the middle.

This clone is deemed medium-sized. The sample has other DNA sequences that encode this CDR3 too. The chain links TRBV5-6 to TRBJ1-1, with D unresolved. Looked up from germline, CDR1 is SGHDT and CDR2 is YYEEEE. V lost 2 bases to trimming and J lost 1 base, with 9 bases between them. The CDR3 consists of 14 residues. For the CDR3, the DNA is TGTGCCAGCAGCTTACCCGGGGAGAACACTGAAGCTTTCTTT. As protein: CASSLPGENTEAFF. The whole variable domain, filled in from reference TRBV5-6 and TRBJ1-1, reads DAGVTQSPTHLIKTRGQQVTLRCSPKSGHDTVSWYQQALGQGPQFIFQYYEEEERQRGNFPDRFSGHQFPNYSSELNVNALLLGDSALYLCASSLPGENTEAFFGQGTRLTVV.

This clone was seen a single time. The chain uses TRBV3-1 (or the pseudogene TRBV3-2) and TRBJ2-3, with TRBD2 matching over 7 bases. The CDR3 covers 17 residues. Germline trimming cut 1 base from V and 1 base from J; bases unmatched to any gene: 8. Per the germline V gene, CDR1 is LGHDT and CDR2 is YNNKEL (reference sequence). The CDR3 is CASSQVTRGVRTDTQYF. Written as DNA, the CDR3 is TGTGCCAGCAGCCAAGTAACACGGGGGGTCCGCACAGATACGCAGTATTTT.

V gene TRBV19 combines with J gene TRBJ2-6, with 15 bases identical to TRBD2. The trim removed 4 bases at V and 2 bases at J, leaving 3 bases unmatched. The CDR3 is 18 amino acids. Germline V gene sequence: CDR1 LNHDA, CDR2 SQIVND (reference sequence). CDR3 region: CASSRTSGRAPGANVLTF. CDR3 in DNA: TGTGCCAGTAGTAGGACTAGCGGGAGGGCCCCTGGGGCCAACGTCCTGACTTTC.

The rearrangement links TRBV5-1 to TRBJ1-1; TRBD1 agrees at 8 bases. The CDR3 has 14 residues. Germline CDR1 SGHRS, CDR2 YFSETQ. J was trimmed by 1 base and V by 6 bases; bases with no gene match: 5. The CDR3 nucleotides are TGCGCCAGCACCATCGGACAGGGGAACACTGAAGCTTTCTTT. The encoded protein is CASTIGQGNTEAFF.

CDR3 sequence reads: CATSDSEADTGLAEDTQYF. The CDR3 DNA is TGTGCCACCAGTGATTCGGAGGCAGACACGGGACTAGCGGAGGATACGCAGTATTTT. The V and J genes are TRBV24-1 and TRBJ2-3; 11 bases are a match to TRBD2. CDR3 length: 19 residues. J lost 6 bases, V lost 2 bases, and 15 bases had no gene match. CDR1 is KGHDR and CDR2 is SFDVKD in the germline V gene.